This T cell receptor (beta chain) was captured in a study of blood T cell repertoires in COVID-19. Germline V gene sequence: CDR1 LGHDT, CDR2 YNNKEL (reference sequence). The CDR3 runs to 15 residues. The V gene lost 3 bases and the J gene lost 6 bases, with 17 bases spanning the gap. The data were produced by immunoSEQ multiplex PCR, yet TCRdb's version contains in-frame clones alone and is incomplete. The sample yields around 360,000 clones, 80% to 90% seen once. The chain links TRBV3-1 (or the pseudogene TRBV3-2) to TRBJ1-2; TRBD1 is a possible D gene (6 bases). Sequencing was performed on PBMCs or T cells enriched from blood (not recorded which). This sequence was found in a man aged 40-55 years in a cohort exposed to, infected with or recovered from COVID-19 (not recorded which). CDR3 in DNA: TGTGCCAGCAGCCATCGAGGGGGGGAGAAGAATGGCTACACCTTC. Amino acids: CASSHRGGEKNGYTF.